What follows are 4 T cell receptor beta chains derived from one specimen sequenced in a study of blood T cell repertoires in COVID-19. The table came from immunoSEQ multiplex PCR; TCRdb's copy has only in-frame clones and leaves some out. Altogether 90,000 to 100,000 clones are present, approximately 81% being singletons, with the ten largest covering 9.5% to 12%. The sequencing sample was made of peripheral blood. The receptors here all came from a woman older than 75 with acute or convalescent COVID-19.

This clone was seen a few times. The genes are TRBV5-6 and TRBJ1-2; 8 bases agree with TRBD1. The CDR3 has 14 residues. Losses at the gene ends were 4 bases for V and 2 bases for J; bases not matched to a gene: 4. Germline loops: CDR1 SGHDT, CDR2 YYEEEE. The CDR3 region is CASSIRQGNYGYTF. CDR3 bases: TGTGCCAGCAGCATACGACAGGGGAACTATGGCTACACCTTC. The entire variable domain, with the rest obtained from reference TRBV5-6 and TRBJ1-2, is as follows: DAGVTQSPTHLIKTRGQQVTLRCSPKSGHDTVSWYQQALGQGPQFIFQYYEEEERQRGNFPDRFSGHQFPNYSSELNVNALLLGDSALYLCASSIRQGNYGYTFGSGTRLTVV.

CDR3 amino acids: CASSPTGGDGYTF. DNA for the CDR3: TGTGCCAGCTCACCAACAGGGGGCGATGGCTACACCTTC. V usage is TRBV18 and J usage is TRBJ1-2; 9 bases match TRBD1. The CDR3 consists of 13 residues. Losses at the gene ends were 2 bases for V and 6 bases for J; bases not matched to a gene: 1. The germline CDR1 and CDR2 sequences are KGHSH and LQKENI.

J is TRBJ1-1 and V is TRBV4-3, with D possibly being TRBD1 (6 bases). Germline V gene lookup returns CDR1 LGHNA and CDR2 YSLEER. There are 14 residues in the CDR3. V gave up 0 bases and J gave up 5 bases, with 10 bases separating them. CDR3 loop: CASSQERGATEAFF. In DNA, the CDR3 is TGCGCCAGCAGCCAAGAGCGGGGGGCAACTGAAGCTTTCTTT.

CDR3 DNA: TGTGCCAGCAGCTTAAGTGGAGGCTACGAGCAGTACGTC. Amino acids: CASSLSGGYEQYV. This rearrangement joins TRBV7-2 to TRBJ2-7; D possibly corresponds to TRBD2 (5 bases). CDR1 SGHTA and CDR2 FQGNSA come from the germline V gene. The CDR3 totals 13 residues. Trimming took 2 bases from V and 3 from J, leaving 8 bases between them.